The 22 T cell receptor beta chains presented below share a single source sample, sequenced in a study of shared clonotypes between healthy human individuals. Sequencing used immunoSEQ multiplex PCR; TCRdb keeps in-frame clones, though not all of them. The table includes 2.3 million or so clones, over 90% detected once. Material: naive CD4+ T cells from PBMCs. Subset reported: CD45RA+ positively selected. The receptor source for this set is a man aged 18 to 29 in good health. Some clones in this sample may be carry-over from other donors' samples.

V and J are TRBV5-1 and TRBJ2-4; no definite D call. The V gene's germline CDR1 is SGHRS and CDR2 YFSETQ. Trimming took 2 bases from V and 7 from J, leaving 7 bases between them. This CDR3 is built from 12 residues. DNA of the CDR3: TGCGCCAGCAGCTTACAGAGCAACATTCAGTACTTC. Amino acid sequence: CASSLQSNIQYF.

J is TRBJ2-2 and V is TRBV6-5; D perhaps matches TRBD2 (6 bases). With 2 bases removed from V and 5 bases from J, the gap between germline ends came to 12 bases. Germline CDR1 reads MNHEY; CDR2 reads SVGAGI. The CDR3 extends over 15 amino acids. CDR3 amino acids: CASSYGLGGTGELFF. CDR3 nucleotide sequence: TGTGCCAGCAGTTACGGCCTTGGAGGGACCGGGGAGCTGTTTTTT.

J is TRBJ1-2 and V is TRBV9, with 12 bases that match TRBD1. Germline lookup yields CDR1 SGDLS and CDR2 YYNGEE. V dropped 0 bases and J dropped 8; count of bases not matched to a gene: 5. This CDR3 is 15 amino acids long. CDR3 residues: CASSVGGQGAQGYTF. The CDR3 nucleotides read TGTGCCAGCAGCGTAGGGGGACAGGGGGCGCAGGGCTACACCTTC.

The rearrangement links TRBV11-3 to TRBJ2-3; TRBD2 matches 8 bases. Trimming at V came to 4 bases and at J to 0 bases, leaving 3 bases not matched to a gene. The CDR3 extends over 15 amino acids. Germline-derived CDR1 and CDR2 are SGHNT and YENEEA. The chain's CDR3 is CASSSGLASTDTQYF. CDR3 coding DNA: TGTGCCAGCAGCTCCGGACTAGCTAGCACAGATACGCAGTATTTT.

V and J are TRBV14 and TRBJ2-1; TRBD2 matches at 14 bases. The germline V gene has CDR1 SGHDN and CDR2 FVKESK. V trimming: 4 bases; J trimming: 15 bases; junction bases outside the gene matches: 11. The CDR3 is made up of 15 amino acids. The CDR3 sequence: CASSRPGTSGSKPFF. CDR3 nucleotides: TGTGCCAGCAGCCGCCCCGGGACTAGCGGGAGTAAGCCGTTCTTC. Supplemented by reference TRBV14 and TRBJ2-1, the full variable domain reads EAGVTQFPSHSVIEKGQTVTLRCDPISGHDNLYWYRRVMGKEIKFLLHFVKESKQDESGMPNNRFLAERTGGTYSTLKVQPAELEDSGVYFCASSRPGTSGSKPFFGPGTRLTVL.

The CDR3 DNA reads as TGTGCCAGCAGTTTCGCCAGGCTTAGCACAGATACGCAGTATTTT. It translates to CASSFARLSTDTQYF. The chain links TRBV27 to TRBJ2-3; D is ambiguous. CDR3 length: 15 residues. Trimming cost V 3 bases and J 0 bases, with 10 bases left between them. CDR1 and CDR2 from the germline V gene are MNHEY and SMNVEV (reference sequence).

The table lists this clone with a count of one. The CDR3 DNA reads as TGTGCCAGCAGCTTACATGGAGGGACGGGGGGAAACACCATATATTTT. This sequence encodes CASSLHGGTGGNTIYF. This chain connects TRBV11-2 to TRBJ1-3; D is perhaps TRBD1 (5 bases). Trimming cost V 2 bases and J 4 bases, with 15 bases left between them. The CDR3 sequence is 16 residues long. Per the germline V gene, CDR1 is SGHAT and CDR2 is FQNNGV.

The chain uses TRBV15 and TRBJ2-1; 8 bases are shared with TRBD2. The junction had 7 bases not matched to a gene; V was cut back by 3 bases and J by 3 bases. CDR1 and CDR2 from the germline V gene are LNHNV and YYDKDF (reference sequence). This CDR3 spans 16 amino acids. CDR3 nucleotides: TGTGCCACCAGCAGGCGTAGCGGGACCCGCTACAATGAGCAGTTCTTC. Protein product: CATSRRSGTRYNEQFF.

This clone has only a few counts. V usage is TRBV6-1 and J usage is TRBJ1-1; 7 bases map to TRBD1. V shed 7 bases and J 4 bases; nucleotides not matched to a gene: 6. Germline V CDR1 and CDR2: MNHNS, SASEGT. CDR3 length: 13 amino acids. The CDR3 bases are TGTGCCAGCACCCGACAGGGAGGCACTGAAGCTTTCTTT. The encoded protein is CASTRQGGTEAFF.

CDR3 DNA sequence: TGTGCCAGCTCACCACCTCTTGGTGAGCAGTTCTTC. Amino acid sequence: CASSPPLGEQFF. The gene calls are TRBV18 and TRBJ2-1; D is unresolved. The CDR3 has 12 residues. Germline values: CDR1 KGHSH, CDR2 LQKENI. The V gene lost 0 bases and the J gene lost 9 bases, with 6 bases spanning the gap.

The V call is TRBV13, the J call TRBJ2-5, with TRBD1 matching over 7 bases. The CDR3 consists of 15 residues. With 5 bases clipped from V and 1 base from J, the junction kept 7 bases outside the gene matches. The germline V gene encodes CDR1 PRHDT and CDR2 FYEKMQ (reference sequence). CDR3 coding DNA: TGTGCCAGCAGCCCGGGACAGACACTCCAAGAGACCCAGTACTTC. Its translation: CASSPGQTLQETQYF.

The chain joins TRBV5-6 to TRBJ2-7, with TRBD1 matching 7 bases. The CDR3 is made up of 13 amino acids. Germline V gene sequence: CDR1 SGHDT, CDR2 YYEEEE. V dropped 6 bases and J dropped 0; count of bases not matched to a gene: 3. For the CDR3, the DNA is TGTGCCAGCAACAGGGGCGCCTCCTACGAGCAGTACTTC. Its translation is CASNRGASYEQYF. The full variable domain, its missing parts supplied by reference TRBV5-6 and TRBJ2-7, is DAGVTQSPTHLIKTRGQQVTLRCSPKSGHDTVSWYQQALGQGPQFIFQYYEEEERQRGNFPDRFSGHQFPNYSSELNVNALLLGDSALYLCASNRGASYEQYFGPGTRLTVT.

The chain links TRBV29-1 to TRBJ2-1; 10 nucleotides line up with TRBD1. The CDR3 sequence is 12 residues long. Losses at the gene ends were 3 bases for V and 16 bases for J; bases not matched to a gene: 9. Germline V gene data show CDR1 as SQVTM and CDR2 as ANQGSEA. CDR3 region: CSVDLGQGPLFF. The CDR3 DNA follows: TGCAGCGTTGATTTGGGACAGGGGCCGCTCTTCTTC.

The J gene is TRBJ2-3, the V gene TRBV18, with TRBD1 matching over 8 bases. V lost 6 bases, J lost 0 bases, and 5 bases stayed unmatched. Germline CDR1 and CDR2: KGHSH and LQKENI. The CDR3 is made up of 15 amino acids. The CDR3 region is CASSRRQGSTDTQYF. For the CDR3, the DNA is TGTGCCAGCTCCCGCAGACAGGGGAGCACAGATACGCAGTATTTT.

As DNA, the CDR3 is TGCGCCAGCAGCCAAGATCAGGTGGCTAGCGGGAGGCCCGGGGGGAAGTTCTTC. Translating it yields CASSQDQVASGRPGGKFF. The chain joins TRBV4-3 to TRBJ2-1; 11 bases line up with TRBD2. V trimming: 0 bases; J trimming: 14 bases; junction bases outside the gene matches: 18. Germline CDR1 and CDR2: LGHNA and YSLEER. This CDR3 spans 18 amino acids.

This chain links TRBV7-2 with TRBJ2-3; no reliable D call. Trimming stripped 4 bases from V and 1 base from J, with 12 bases between. CDR3 length equals 15 residues. Germline V gene data show CDR1 as SGHTA and CDR2 as FQGNSA. The CDR3: CASSSDLSGTDTQYF. CDR3 nucleotides: TGTGCCAGCAGCTCGGACCTCAGTGGCACAGATACGCAGTATTTT.

This clone has a single count. The chain joins TRBV7-2 to TRBJ1-4, with 9 nucleotides matching TRBD1. The CDR3 spans 14 residues. V shed 5 bases, J shed 5 bases, and the junction held 3 bases outside the gene matches. CDR1 is SGHTA, CDR2 FQGNSA, per germline. CDR3 protein: CASSIQGANEKLFF. As DNA, the CDR3 is TGTGCCAGCAGCATACAGGGGGCAAATGAAAAACTGTTTTTT.

The CDR3 DNA reads TGTGCCAGCAGCAAAGCGCCTAGCGGGATCTGGTTGGAGCAGTACTTC. This translates into CASSKAPSGIWLEQYF. The chain recombines TRBV21-1 with TRBJ2-7; the D segment call TRBD2 is taken from the table without a DNA check. TRBV21-1 is classified as a pseudogene. There are 16 residues in the CDR3.

Notes on this clone: Other DNA sequences from this sample encode an identical CDR3 as well. The rearrangement links TRBV28 to TRBJ2-5; no reliable D call. This CDR3 spans 13 amino acids. Germline CDR1 reads MDHEN; CDR2 reads SYDVKM. Trimming shortened V by 3 bases and J by 0 bases, and 5 bases separated the two germline ends. The CDR3 reads CASSLEYQETQYF. CDR3 nucleotide sequence: TGTGCCAGCAGTTTGGAGTACCAAGAGACCCAGTACTTC.

The chain links TRBV9 to TRBJ2-3; D remains unclear. This CDR3 contains 14 residues. CDR1 SGDLS and CDR2 YYNGEE come from the germline V gene. V lost 2 bases and J lost 4, with 11 bases in between. The CDR3 loop reads CASSVRSVADTQYF. CDR3 in DNA: TGTGCCAGCAGCGTTCGGAGCGTCGCAGATACGCAGTATTTT.

As concerns this clone: Different DNA sequences within this sample yield the same CDR3. This chain links TRBV11-2 with TRBJ2-1, with D possibly being TRBD2 (6 bases). The CDR3 spans 13 residues. Germline-derived CDR1 and CDR2 are SGHAT and FQNNGV. V was trimmed by 4 bases and J by 8 bases, leaving 12 bases between them. The CDR3 loop reads CASSWDRGDEQFF. CDR3 in DNA: TGTGCCAGCAGCTGGGACCGCGGGGATGAGCAGTTCTTC. Based on the CDR3 plus reference TRBV11-2 and TRBJ2-1, the full variable domain is EAGVAQSPRYKIIEKRQSVAFWCNPISGHATLYWYQQILGQGPKLLIQFQNNGVVDDSQLPKDRFSAERLKGVDSTLKIQPAKLEDSAVYLCASSWDRGDEQFFGPGTRLTVL.

The chain uses TRBV28 and TRBJ2-7; 7 bases line up with TRBD2. The germline gives CDR1 MDHEN, CDR2 SYDVKM. CDR3 length equals 14 residues. V was clipped by 7 bases and J by 0 bases; unmatched bases: 6. CDR3 amino acids: CASNPGGSSYEQYF. CDR3 bases: TGTGCCAGCAACCCCGGGGGGAGCTCCTACGAGCAGTACTTC.